This passage covers 23 T cell receptor beta chains from one sample sequenced in a study of T-cell memory formation after mild COVID-19. Each CDR3 protein is one row after TCRdb ran MiXCR on the 5' RACE reads. This sample has hundreds of thousands of distinct CDR3 sequences; approximately 20% occur once, and the top ten carry 12%. Sequencing was performed on PBMCs or a T cell subset sorted from them (not recorded which). The receptors come from an adult woman who had mild COVID-19 (a few samples of this study predate the infection). Cell type and time point are not known.

The V and J genes are TRBV5-1 and TRBJ1-1, with 7 bases fitting TRBD1. CDR3 length: 13 residues. J lost 11 bases, V lost 4 bases, and 11 bases had no gene match. Germline V gene sequence: CDR1 SGHRS, CDR2 YFSETQ. CDR3 DNA sequence: TGCGCCAGCAGCATCTCGGGACAGAGCGATGCTTTCTTT. Its translation is CASSISGQSDAFF.

This clonotype was counted only a few times. The gene calls are TRBV6-5 and TRBJ1-4, with D possibly TRBD1 on 6 matching bases. Looked up from germline, CDR1 is MNHEY and CDR2 is SVGAGI. V shed 5 bases and J shed 1 base, with 11 bases lying between them. The length of the CDR3 is 15 residues. CDR3 sequence: CASSPTTGTNEKLFF. CDR3 DNA: TGTGCCAGCAGTCCGACGACAGGAACTAATGAAAAACTGTTTTTT.

The chain uses TRBV7-9 and TRBJ1-5, with a possible D match to TRBD1 (6 bases). V was clipped by 7 bases and J by 6 bases, with 16 bases between them. The CDR3 has 14 amino acids. The V gene's germline CDR1 is SEHNR and CDR2 FQNEAQ (reference sequence). The CDR3 DNA follows: TGTGCCAGCATCAGAGGGGGGCACAGTCAGCCCCAGCATTTT. It codes for CASIRGGHSQPQHF.

The table lists this clonotype with a few counts. The J gene is TRBJ2-5, the V gene TRBV6-5; 7 positions agree with TRBD2. Per germline, CDR1 MNHEY and CDR2 SVGAGI. This CDR3 has 14 amino acids. V lost 7 bases to trimming and J lost 0 bases; unmatched junction nucleotides: 5. The CDR3 spells CASKAGSDQETQYF. DNA for the CDR3: TGTGCCAGCAAAGCGGGGTCTGACCAAGAGACCCAGTACTTC.

The rearrangement uses TRBV15 and TRBJ2-3; D is uncertain. The germline CDR1 and CDR2 sequences are LNHNV and YYDKDF (reference sequence). The CDR3 extends over 16 amino acids. V lost 0 bases, J lost 5 bases, and 15 bases lay in between. CDR3 bases: TGTGCCACCAGCAGAGATGTGGGAAGTTATAGAGATACGCAGTATTTT. Translated: CATSRDVGSYRDTQYF. The full variable domain, completed using reference TRBV15 and TRBJ2-3, is DAMVIQNPRYQVTQFGKPVTLSCSQTLNHNVMYWYQQKSSQAPKLLFHYYDKDFNNEADTPDNFQSRRPNTSFCFLDIRSPGLGDTAMYLCATSRDVGSYRDTQYFGPGTRLTVL.

CDR3 sequence reads: CSGGTGMEAFF. The CDR3 DNA is TGCAGCGGGGGGACAGGCATGGAAGCTTTCTTT. The gene calls are TRBV29-1 and TRBJ1-1, with 8 bases lining up with TRBD1. After removal of 7 bases from V and 8 bases from J, the junction contained 6 bases not matched to a gene. The CDR3 consists of 11 residues. Germline V lookup: CDR1 SQVTM, CDR2 ANQGSEA.

This clonotype was detected a few times. The gene calls are TRBV7-9 and TRBJ1-1; D not resolved. This CDR3 has 12 residues. Germline V gene data show CDR1 as SEHNR and CDR2 as FQNEAQ (reference sequence). The V end was cut by 1 base, the J end by 6 bases, with 6 bases between. The CDR3 sequence is CASSLGSAEAFF. In nucleotides, the CDR3 is TGTGCCAGCAGCTTAGGATCGGCTGAAGCTTTCTTT. Variable domain in full (rest from reference TRBV7-9 and TRBJ1-1): DTGVSQNPRHKITKRGQNVTFRCDPISEHNRLYWYRQTLGQGPEFLTYFQNEAQLEKSRLLSDRFSAERPKGSFSTLEIQRTEQGDSAMYLCASSLGSAEAFFGQGTRLTVV.

This chain uses TRBV2 with TRBJ2-1; D possibly corresponds to TRBD2 (6 bases). CDR3 length: 17 residues. V was cut by 4 bases and J by 8 bases, with 24 bases left in between. Looked up from germline, CDR1 is SNHLY and CDR2 is FYNNEI. CDR3 bases: TGTGCCAGCAGTGGGGCGGTCGCGGGGCTCATCTCCCATGAGCAGTTCTTC. Its protein is CASSGAVAGLISHEQFF.

The chain employs TRBV9 and TRBJ2-2, with TRBD2 matching 8 bases. V trimming: 2 bases; J trimming: 3 bases; junction bases outside the gene matches: 6. There are 16 residues in the CDR3. Looked up from germline, CDR1 is SGDLS and CDR2 is YYNGEE. CDR3 bases: TGTGCCAGCAGCGTGGTACTAGCGGAGCACACCGGGGAGCTGTTTTTT. It is translated as CASSVVLAEHTGELFF.

This clonotype has just a few counts. This chain uses TRBV11-2 with TRBJ2-5; TRBD2 aligns across 10 bases. V was pared by 0 bases and J by 5 bases, with 15 bases of the junction left unmatched. Germline assignment: CDR1 SGHAT and CDR2 FQNNGV. CDR3 length equals 19 residues. CDR3 residues: CASSLDIFGASGGGETQYF. The CDR3, as DNA: TGTGCCAGCAGCTTAGATATCTTCGGGGCTAGCGGGGGAGGGGAGACCCAGTACTTC.

This clonotype occurred a few times. This chain joins TRBV6-1 and TRBJ2-7; 10 positions match TRBD2. The CDR3 has 17 amino acids. Trimming cost V 1 base and J 4 bases; bases outside gene matches: 10. Germline values: CDR1 MNHNS, CDR2 SASEGT. The CDR3: CASSEEVWASGSYEQYF. Written as DNA, the CDR3 is TGTGCCAGCAGTGAAGAGGTCTGGGCTAGCGGGAGTTACGAGCAGTACTTC.

This clonotype was picked up a small number of times. The V gene is TRBV18, the J gene TRBJ2-3, with D maybe TRBD2 (5 bases). Germline CDR1 reads KGHSH; CDR2 reads LQKENI. V was trimmed by 0 bases and J by 5 bases, leaving 15 bases between them. The CDR3 spans 16 residues. As DNA, the CDR3 is TGTGCCAGCTCACCACCTCTGCTAGCTTTGAGAGATACGCAGTATTTT. Its translation is CASSPPLLALRDTQYF.

The rearrangement joins TRBV9 to TRBJ2-2, with 8 bases identical to TRBD2. V was clipped by 0 bases and J by 3 bases; unmatched bases: 1. CDR1 SGDLS and CDR2 YYNGEE come from the germline V gene. There are 15 residues in the CDR3. The CDR3 here is CASSVAGGDTGELFF. CDR3 nucleotide sequence: TGTGCCAGCAGCGTAGCCGGGGGGGACACCGGGGAGCTGTTTTTT.

The chain employs TRBV6-4 and TRBJ1-4; possibly TRBD1 for D (6 bases). The germline CDR1 and CDR2 sequences are MRHNA and SNTAGT. Deletions cut 0 bases from V and 7 bases from J, with 6 bases between. The CDR3 has 13 amino acids. The CDR3 coding sequence is TGTGCCAGCAGTGACTCAGGGGGTGAAAAACTGTTTTTT. Its protein is CASSDSGGEKLFF.

This clonotype was seen only a few times. The rearrangement joins TRBV2 to TRBJ2-3; D remains ambiguous. V was cut by 4 bases and J by 6 bases, with 11 bases left in between. This CDR3 comprises 13 residues. Germline CDR1 reads SNHLY; CDR2 reads FYNNEI. The DNA of the CDR3 is TGTGCCAGCAGTGTAGAAGTTTTTGATACGCAGTATTTT. The encoded protein is CASSVEVFDTQYF.

The V and J genes are TRBV7-6 and TRBJ2-1; the match to TRBD2 covers 9 bases. V lost 4 bases and J lost 4; bases outside the gene matches: 5. This CDR3 contains 15 residues. CDR1 is SGHVS and CDR2 is FNYEAQ in the germline V gene. CDR3: CASSSLAGLYNEQFF. The CDR3 bases are TGTGCCAGCAGCTCCCTAGCGGGATTATACAATGAGCAGTTCTTC.

The chain employs TRBV3-1 and TRBJ1-2; TRBD1 aligns across 7 bases. The CDR3 length is 15 residues. Germline V lookup: CDR1 LGHDT, CDR2 YNNKEL (reference sequence). The ends lost 4 bases at V and 4 bases at J; junction bases unmatched: 9. The CDR3 sequence: CASSPPGDSVYGYTF. In DNA form, the CDR3 reads TGTGCCAGCAGCCCCCCGGGGGACAGTGTCTATGGCTACACCTTC.

This clonotype has only a few counts. The chain employs TRBV12-3 or TRBV12-4 and TRBJ1-4, with TRBD1 as a possible D gene (5 bases). The CDR3 sequence is 14 residues long. V dropped 7 bases and J dropped 2 bases, with 11 bases sitting between them. The CDR3 DNA reads as TGTGCCAGCAAGATTGCAGGGACTAATGAAAAACTGTTTTTT. It is translated as CASKIAGTNEKLFF.

This clonotype was observed a few times. This chain connects TRBV7-2 to TRBJ2-5; maybe TRBD2 (9 bases). The CDR3 consists of 16 residues. The V and J ends lost 5 bases and 6 bases respectively, with 22 bases between them. CDR1 is SGHTA and CDR2 is FQGNSA in the germline V gene. CDR3 in DNA: TGTGCCAGCAGCGGACAGGGACTAGCCTCGAGTAAGACCCAGTACTTC. Translating it yields CASSGQGLASSKTQYF.

The chain uses TRBV7-9 and TRBJ2-3; D is ambiguous. The CDR3 runs 14 residues. Germline assignment: CDR1 SEHNR and CDR2 FQNEAQ (reference sequence). V lost 3 bases to trimming and J lost 1 base, with 8 bases between them. In nucleotides, the CDR3 is TGTGCCAGCAGCTTGGATACACGCACAGATACGCAGTATTTT. This encodes CASSLDTRTDTQYF.

The chain joins TRBV4-1 to TRBJ1-6, with D possibly being TRBD1 (6 bases). The CDR3 totals 13 residues. Germline CDR1 reads MGHRA; CDR2 reads YSYEKL. The V gene lost 3 bases and the J gene lost 14 bases, with 14 bases spanning the gap. CDR3 nucleotide sequence: TGCGCCAGCAGCCAGGAAGGACAGACTGCCCTCCACTTT. Amino acid sequence: CASSQEGQTALHF.

This clonotype was recorded at least ten times. The chain joins TRBV4-1 to TRBJ1-1; D is unresolved. Germline V gives CDR1 MGHRA, CDR2 YSYEKL. The CDR3 extends over 17 amino acids. V was pared by 2 bases and J by 8 bases, with 24 bases between. This chain's CDR3 is CASSQLTTEDSGREAFF. The CDR3 coding sequence is TGCGCCAGCAGCCAATTAACAACCGAAGACTCAGGACGGGAAGCTTTCTTT.

The table lists this clonotype with many counts. The gene calls are TRBV7-6 and TRBJ1-1; D ambiguous. The CDR3 length is 17 residues. V was clipped by 5 bases and J by 0 bases, with 19 bases between them. The V gene's germline CDR1 is SGHVS and CDR2 FNYEAQ. CDR3 sequence reads: CASSPGLAVFMNTEAFF. CDR3 coding DNA: TGTGCCAGCAGCCCGGGCCTGGCAGTCTTTATGAACACTGAAGCTTTCTTT. Filled out from reference TRBV7-6 and TRBJ1-1, the complete variable domain reads GAGVSQSPRYKVTKRGQDVALRCDPISGHVSLYWYRQALGQGPEFLTYFNYEAQQDKSGLPNDRFSAERPEGSISTLTIQRTEQRDSAMYRCASSPGLAVFMNTEAFFGQGTRLTVV.